These T cell receptor beta chains were read from a single sample in a study of STAT5B mutations in CD4+ large granular lymphocyte leukemia. Some clones are missing from TCRdb's copy, which holds only in-frame ones; the method was immunoSEQ multiplex PCR. This table has 32,000 or so clones, about 90% appearing once. The specimen was CD4+ T cells from blood buffy coats. The receptors shown here come from a human donor in good health. The CDR3 runs from the conserved cysteine through the conserved F or W. The D gene is left open where the match is weak. Expanded clones are given a class, and other clones once, few, many or no size at all.

D: TRBD2; J: TRBJ2-2; V: TRBV18; size: .; CDR3: CASSPLGRENTGELFF; DNA: TGTGCCAGCTCACCACTCGGGAGGGAGAACACCGGGGAGCTGTTTTTT
D: .; J: TRBJ2-2; V: TRBV19; size: .; CDR3: CASSIRQETGELFF; DNA: TGTGCCAGTAGTATTAGACAGGAAACCGGGGAGCTGTTTTTT
D: .; J: TRBJ2-7; V: TRBV9; size: .; CDR3: CASSVEGNSEQYF; DNA: TGTGCCAGCAGCGTCGAGGGTAACTCCGAGCAGTACTTC
D: .; J: TRBJ2-3; V: TRBV5-1; size: .; CDR3: CASSLTHRDTDTQYF; DNA: TGCGCCAGCAGCTTGACCCACAGGGACACAGATACGCAGTATTTT
D: .; J: TRBJ1-2; V: TRBV19; size: .; CDR3: CASSTLKSTGYYGYTF; DNA: TGTGCCAGTAGCACACTAAAGTCGACAGGTTACTATGGCTACACCTTC
D: .; J: TRBJ1-5; V: TRBV11-2; size: .; CDR3: CASSQQGPQPQHF; DNA: TGTGCCAGCAGCCAACAGGGACCTCAGCCCCAGCATTTT
D: .; J: TRBJ2-3; V: TRBV6-6; size: .; CDR3: CASSYAVVGRDTQYF; DNA: TGTGCCAGCAGTTACGCGGTCGTAGGCCGCGATACGCAGTATTTT
D: .; J: TRBJ1-6; V: TRBV10-3; size: .; CDR3: CAITNTGNSPLHF; DNA: TGTGCCATCACCAATACGGGGAATTCACCCCTCCACTTT
D: TRBD2; J: TRBJ2-7; V: TRBV5-4; size: .; CDR3: CASSFKDSGAYEQYF; DNA: TGTGCCAGCAGCTTCAAGGATAGCGGGGCCTACGAGCAGTACTTC
D: TRBD1; J: TRBJ2-1; V: TRBV6-5; size: .; CDR3: CAIGRQGPSYNEQFF; DNA: TGTGCCATCGGAAGACAGGGGCCCTCCTACAATGAGCAGTTCTTC
D: TRBD1; J: TRBJ1-5; V: TRBV19; size: once; CDR3: CASSSPGIFRTGINQPQHF; DNA: TGTGCCAGTAGTTCCCCGGGGATCTTCCGGACAGGGATCAATCAGCCCCAGCATTTT
D: .; J: TRBJ1-3; V: TRBV6-1; size: .; CDR3: CASSESGSGNTIYF; DNA: TGTGCCAGCAGTGAATCAGGGTCTGGAAACACCATATATTTT
D: .; J: TRBJ1-2; V: TRBV15; size: .; CDR3: CATSRVGGLHYGYTF; DNA: TGTGCCACCAGCAGAGTGGGGGGGTTGCACTATGGCTACACCTTC
D: .; J: TRBJ2-3; V: TRBV5-1; size: .; CDR3: CASSLETTDTQYF; DNA: TGCGCCAGCAGCTTGGAAACCACAGATACGCAGTATTTT
D: TRBD2; J: TRBJ2-7; V: TRBV28; size: .; CDR3: CASRPTSGGSYEQYF; DNA: TGTGCCAGCAGACCGACTAGCGGGGGAAGCTACGAGCAGTACTTC
D: .; J: TRBJ2-1; V: TRBV10-3; size: once; CDR3: CAISQGYNEQFF; DNA: TGTGCCATCAGCCAGGGCTACAATGAGCAGTTCTTC
D: .; J: TRBJ1-2; V: TRBV4-2; size: few; CDR3: CASSQDLEGIYGYTF; DNA: TGTGCCAGCAGCCAAGATCTGGAGGGGATCTATGGCTACACCTTC
D: .; J: TRBJ2-5; V: TRBV5-1; size: .; CDR3: CASSLDSPQQYF; DNA: TGCGCCAGCAGCTTGGACTCACCCCAGCAGTACTTC
D: .; J: TRBJ1-2; V: TRBV10-3; size: .; CDR3: CAISSGGEKGYGYTF; DNA: TGTGCCATCAGTTCCGGGGGGGAGAAGGGGTATGGCTACACCTTC
D: .; J: TRBJ1-5; V: TRBV7-9; size: .; CDR3: CASSAAGTVNQPQHF; DNA: TGTGCCAGCAGCGCCGCTGGGACGGTCAATCAGCCCCAGCATTTT
D: TRBD1; J: TRBJ1-1; V: TRBV5-1; size: .; CDR3: CASSWSGTGGLNTEAFF; DNA: TGCGCCAGCTCATGGAGCGGGACAGGGGGCCTGAACACTGAAGCTTTCTTT
D: TRBD2; J: TRBJ2-7; V: TRBV28; size: .; CDR3: CASRYRLAGAYEQYF; DNA: TGTGCCAGCAGGTACAGACTAGCGGGAGCCTACGAGCAGTACTTC
D: TRBD1; J: TRBJ2-2; V: TRBV7-9; size: few; CDR3: CASSPDREELFF; DNA: TGTGCCAGCAGTCCAGACAGGGAGGAGCTGTTTTTT
D: TRBD1; J: TRBJ1-2; V: TRBV6-5; size: .; CDR3: CASSSAGTGGNGYTF; DNA: TGTGCCAGCAGTTCCGCCGGGACAGGGGGCAATGGCTACACCTTC
D: .; J: TRBJ1-2; V: TRBV7-9; size: .; CDR3: CASSRLGGGYGYTF; DNA: TGTGCCAGCAGCCGGTTGGGGGGAGGATATGGCTACACCTTC
D: .; J: TRBJ2-1; V: TRBV7-6; size: .; CDR3: CASARDSLREQFF; DNA: TGTGCCAGCGCTAGGGACTCCTTAAGGGAGCAGTTCTTC
D: .; J: TRBJ2-7; V: TRBV19; size: .; CDR3: CASSKQGGLYEQYF; DNA: TGTGCCAGTAGTAAACAGGGCGGTCTCTACGAGCAGTACTTC
D: .; J: TRBJ2-1; V: TRBV29-1; size: .; CDR3: CSGVGPGDEQFF; DNA: TGCAGTGGGGTTGGCCCGGGGGATGAGCAGTTCTTC
D: .; J: TRBJ1-6; V: TRBV5-6; size: .; CDR3: CASSPPTDNSPLHF; DNA: TGTGCCAGCAGCCCCCCGACAGATAATTCACCCCTCCACTTT
D: .; J: TRBJ2-2; V: TRBV21-1; size: .; CDR3: CASSKGPKEERLAGAGELFF; DNA: TGTGCCAGCAGCAAAGGCCCTAAAGAGGAGAGACTAGCGGGCGCCGGGGAGCTGTTTTTT
D: TRBD1; J: TRBJ1-1; V: TRBV2; size: .; CDR3: CASSAGGSEAFF; DNA: TGTGCCAGCAGTGCAGGGGGGTCTGAAGCTTTCTTT
D: .; J: TRBJ2-5; V: TRBV6-1; size: .; CDR3: CASSVERQETQYF; DNA: TGTGCCAGCAGTGTAGAAAGACAAGAGACCCAGTACTTC
D: .; J: TRBJ1-2; V: TRBV11-2; size: .; CDR3: CASRPPGTQYGYTF; DNA: TGTGCCAGCAGACCCCCCGGGACCCAGTATGGCTACACCTTC
D: TRBD1; J: TRBJ2-7; V: TRBV6-1; size: .; CDR3: CASSEPGTGTYEQYF; DNA: TGTGCCAGCAGTGAACCCGGGACAGGTACCTACGAGCAGTACTTC
D: TRBD1; J: TRBJ1-3; V: TRBV7-2; size: .; CDR3: CASSSATGPGNTIYF; DNA: TGTGCCAGCAGCTCCGCGACAGGGCCCGGAAACACCATATATTTT
D: TRBD1; J: TRBJ1-5; V: TRBV5-6; size: .; CDR3: CASSLQTGLQPQHF; DNA: TGTGCCAGCAGCCTACAGACAGGGCTTCAGCCCCAGCATTTT
D: TRBD1; J: TRBJ2-4; V: TRBV7-9; size: .; CDR3: CASSKDRATEKNIQYF; DNA: TGTGCCAGCAGCAAGGACAGGGCGACGGAGAAAAACATTCAGTACTTC
D: .; J: TRBJ2-7; V: TRBV11-1; size: .; CDR3: CASSLRFGEEQYF; DNA: TGTGCCAGCAGCTTAAGATTTGGTGAAGAGCAGTACTTC
D: TRBD2; J: TRBJ2-2; V: TRBV9; size: .; CDR3: CASSVGGSGSRELFF; DNA: TGTGCCAGCAGCGTAGGGGGTAGCGGGAGTCGGGAGCTGTTTTTT
D: .; J: TRBJ2-7; V: TRBV15; size: once; CDR3: CATSRGGGSYEQYF; DNA: TGTGCCACCAGCAGAGGTGGCGGGTCCTACGAGCAGTACTTC
D: .; J: TRBJ1-4; V: TRBV15; size: .; CDR3: CATSSSPLTGNEKLFF; DNA: TGTGCCACCAGCAGTTCTCCTTTGACAGGTAATGAAAAACTGTTTTTT
D: .; J: TRBJ2-3; V: TRBV6-1; size: .; CDR3: CASSPQRYTDTQYF; DNA: TGTGCCAGCAGCCCCCAGCGGTACACAGATACGCAGTATTTT
D: .; J: TRBJ1-5; V: TRBV27; size: .; CDR3: CASSLGGRDGPQHF; DNA: TGTGCCAGCAGTTTGGGGGGGCGGGACGGGCCCCAGCATTTT
D: TRBD1; J: TRBJ2-1; V: TRBV29-1; size: .; CDR3: CSVLTGSHTYNEQFF; DNA: TGCAGCGTACTGACAGGGTCCCATACCTACAATGAGCAGTTCTTC
D: .; J: TRBJ1-2; V: TRBV28; size: .; CDR3: CASSLGKGLGGYTF; DNA: TGTGCCAGCAGTTTAGGGAAGGGGCTCGGTGGCTACACCTTC
D: .; J: TRBJ2-5; V: TRBV20-1; size: .; CDR3: CSAPGVETQYF; DNA: TGCAGTGCGCCAGGGGTCGAGACCCAGTACTTC
D: TRBD2; J: TRBJ2-4; V: TRBV7-8; size: .; CDR3: CASGGGESKNIQYF; DNA: TGTGCCAGCGGCGGGGGGGAATCCAAAAACATTCAGTACTTC
D: TRBD1; J: TRBJ1-6; V: TRBV6-5; size: .; CDR3: CASRTGISYNSPLHF; DNA: TGTGCCAGCAGGACAGGGATCTCCTATAATTCACCCCTCCACTTT